The 4 T cell receptor beta chains in this list originate from one sample, sequenced in a study of shared clonotypes between healthy human individuals. Data came from immunoSEQ multiplex PCR; TCRdb stores just in-frame clones and leaves some out. The profile shows hundreds of thousands of clones, around 97% of them singletons. Input material: naive CD4+ T cells sorted from blood. Subset reported: CD45RA+ positively selected. The receptor set was obtained from a woman in her thirties in good health.

The V and J genes are TRBV5-1 and TRBJ2-2; 8 bases line up with TRBD2. CDR1 and CDR2 from the germline V gene are SGHRS and YFSETQ. This CDR3 spans 18 amino acids. V lost 0 bases, J lost 1 base, and 8 bases stayed unmatched. The CDR3 DNA sequence: TGCGCCAGCAGCTTGGAAAGCGGGAGAGAGAGGAACACCGGGGAGCTGTTTTTT. This encodes CASSLESGRERNTGELFF.

This rearrangement joins TRBV7-3 to TRBJ2-1; 16 nucleotides align to TRBD2. The CDR3 runs to 18 residues. Per the germline V gene, CDR1 is SGHTA and CDR2 is FQGTGA. V shed 5 bases, J shed 9 bases, and the junction held 13 bases outside the gene matches. The CDR3 nucleotides are TGTGCCAGCAGCCTCCGAGGCCCGGGACTAGCGGGAGGGGCTGAGCAGTTCTTC. It translates to CASSLRGPGLAGGAEQFF.

The rearrangement uses TRBV5-6 and TRBJ2-2; no reliable D call. Germline CDR1 and CDR2: SGHDT and YYEEEE. The CDR3 length is 15 residues. V was shortened by 0 bases and J by 2 bases, with 8 bases between the two germline ends. The CDR3, as DNA: TGTGCCAGCAGCTTGGTTGGTCGAAACACCGGGGAGCTGTTTTTT. Translating gives CASSLVGRNTGELFF. Supplemented by reference TRBV5-6 and TRBJ2-2, the full variable domain reads DAGVTQSPTHLIKTRGQQVTLRCSPKSGHDTVSWYQQALGQGPQFIFQYYEEEERQRGNFPDRFSGHQFPNYSSELNVNALLLGDSALYLCASSLVGRNTGELFFGEGSRLTVL.

V usage is TRBV14 and J usage is TRBJ1-1, with D maybe TRBD1 (5 bases). This CDR3 contains 13 residues. Germline V lookup: CDR1 SGHDN, CDR2 FVKESK. V was trimmed by 5 bases and J by 2 bases, leaving 9 bases between them. CDR3 DNA: TGTGCCAGCAGCACAGGCCAAAACACTGAAGCTTTCTTT. As protein: CASSTGQNTEAFF.